This TCR beta chain was documented in a study of T cells in Graves' hyperthyroidism and ophthalmopathy. Study outcomes and limitations: The majority of expanded thyroid clonotypes above 0.001 also appeared in blood. Prediction of ophthalmopathy progression came a median roughly 6.6 months pre-onset.

With V trimmed by 6 bases and J by 5 bases, 14 bases remained unmatched. Germline V gene lookup returns CDR1 SNHLY and CDR2 FYNNEI. This CDR3 has 16 residues. There are many counts of this clonotype. Its antigen is currently unknown. Lactation, pregnancy, other autoimmune disease or uncontrolled infection led to exclusion of patients. The investigators amplified TCR beta CDR3 regions from RNA transcripts. Primed by the HTBI set, a first-round RT-PCR was run on the TCR CDR3. TCRdb re-called the multiplex PCR reads through MiXCR, storing one row per CDR3 protein. The table lists about 480,000 distinct CDR3 sequences, roughly 14% of them singletons, with 15% to 20% in the top ten.

The source of this sequence is a woman aged 18-35 years with Graves' hyperthyroidism. This chain uses TRBV2 with TRBJ2-7; 9 bases are a match to TRBD1. The sample comprised blood. The CDR3 loop reads CASSATRDRAVHEQYF. The DNA for the CDR3 is TGTGCCAGCAGCGCGACCCGGGACAGGGCAGTCCACGAGCAGTACTTC.